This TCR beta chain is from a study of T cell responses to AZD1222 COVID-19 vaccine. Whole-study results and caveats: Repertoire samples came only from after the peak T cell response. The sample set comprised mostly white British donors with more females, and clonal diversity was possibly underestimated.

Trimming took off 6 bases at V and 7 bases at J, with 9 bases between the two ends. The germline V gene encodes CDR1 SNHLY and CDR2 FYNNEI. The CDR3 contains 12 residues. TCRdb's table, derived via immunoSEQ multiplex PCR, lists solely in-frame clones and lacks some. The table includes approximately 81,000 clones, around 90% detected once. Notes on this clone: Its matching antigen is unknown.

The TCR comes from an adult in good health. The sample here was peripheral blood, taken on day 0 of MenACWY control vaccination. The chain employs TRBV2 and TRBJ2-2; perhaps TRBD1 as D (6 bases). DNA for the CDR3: TGTGCCAGCAGCACCAGGGGCGGGGAGCTGTTTTTT. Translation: CASSTRGGELFF.